The 23 T cell receptor beta chains in this list originate from one sample, sequenced in a study of Ad26.COV2.S vaccination and SARS-CoV-2 variants. Treatment given: around 19 received Ad26.COV2.S at low or high dose, single or two shots; several received placebo; per-sample allocation not given. Samples came from day 63 after the first vaccine or placebo injection. TCRdb keeps only in-frame clones here, not all; method: immunoSEQ multiplex PCR. Of fewer than 500,000 clones in the sample, approximately 90% were seen once. The sequencing used peripheral blood, collected in a trial of Ad26.COV2.S vaccine versus placebo. Source of these receptors: a person between 18 and 65 years old who received the Ad26.COV2.S COVID-19 vaccine or a placebo.

J is TRBJ2-3 and V is TRBV5-4; a possible D gene is TRBD1 (6 bases). Trimming pared 0 bases from V and 4 bases from J, leaving 9 bases between. CDR1 is SGHNT, CDR2 YYREEE, per germline (reference sequence). The CDR3 covers 14 residues. In DNA form, the CDR3 reads TGTGCCAGCAGCTTGGTGGGGGCGGCAGATACGCAGTATTTT. This translates into CASSLVGAADTQYF.

V gene TRBV28 combines with J gene TRBJ1-4; D perhaps matches TRBD1 (5 bases). Trimming stripped 6 bases from V and 1 base from J, with 18 bases between. This CDR3 comprises 17 residues. Germline-derived CDR1 and CDR2 are MDHEN and SYDVKM. The CDR3 sequence is CASRSSYAGLTNEKLFF. CDR3 in DNA: TGTGCCAGCAGATCCTCATATGCGGGACTAACTAATGAAAAACTGTTTTTT.

The chain has TRBV6-2 or TRBV6-3 and TRBJ2-1, with a possible D match to TRBD2 (6 bases). The germline gives CDR1 MNHEY, CDR2 SVGEGT. The CDR3 sequence is 17 residues long. V gave up 0 bases and J gave up 8 bases, with 20 bases separating them. The CDR3 reads CASSYSFAGSSADEQFF. In DNA form, the CDR3 reads TGTGCCAGCAGTTACTCTTTTGCGGGATCTTCCGCGGATGAGCAGTTCTTC.

The J gene is TRBJ1-1, the V gene TRBV27; 8 nucleotides agree with TRBD1. The CDR3 extends over 16 amino acids. The trim removed 2 bases at V and 1 base at J, leaving 6 bases unmatched. CDR1 is MNHEY and CDR2 is SMNVEV in the germline V gene (reference sequence). The CDR3 loop reads CASSLAYRGGNTEAFF. The CDR3 bases are TGTGCCAGCAGTTTAGCCTACAGGGGGGGGAACACTGAAGCTTTCTTT.

There are a few counts of this clone. V gene TRBV10-3 combines with J gene TRBJ1-2, with D possibly matching TRBD1 (5 bases). The CDR3 extends over 13 amino acids. Trimming removed 3 bases from V and 6 bases from J, with 11 bases in between. Germline CDR1 ENHRY, CDR2 SYGVKD. DNA for the CDR3: TGTGCCATCAGTGACTCACTAGGGGATGGCTACACCTTC. This codes for CAISDSLGDGYTF.

The chain recombines TRBV3-1 (or the pseudogene TRBV3-2) with TRBJ1-5; D is possibly TRBD1 (5 bases). This CDR3 spans 15 amino acids. V lost 0 bases and J 3 bases, leaving 9 bases between the germline ends. Per germline, CDR1 LGHDT and CDR2 YNNKEL (reference sequence). The CDR3 DNA is TGTGCCAGCAGCCAAGATCCGGGACCCAATCAGCCCCAGCATTTT. Translation gives CASSQDPGPNQPQHF.

The chain employs TRBV7-2 and TRBJ2-1, with a possible D match to TRBD2 (6 bases). This CDR3 spans 12 amino acids. CDR1 is SGHTA, CDR2 FQGNSA, per germline. Trimming removed 5 bases at V and 10 bases at J, with 12 bases between. CDR3 DNA sequence: TGTGCCAGCAGCGCACTAGCTGGCGAGCAGTTCTTC. This translates into CASSALAGEQFF.

This clone was detected once. This chain connects TRBV27 to TRBJ1-6; TRBD1 agrees at 8 bases. J lost 13 bases, V lost 5 bases, and 4 bases had no gene match. This CDR3 has 12 residues. The germline V gene encodes CDR1 MNHEY and CDR2 SMNVEV (reference sequence). Written as DNA, the CDR3 is TGTGCCAGCAGTAGGACAGGGCAGCCCCTCCACTTT. It codes for CASSRTGQPLHF.

The CDR3 nucleotides read TGTGCCAGCAGCCCTAGTGCTGGGGCCAACGTCCTGACTTTC. Residues: CASSPSAGANVLTF. The J gene is TRBJ2-6, the V gene TRBV5-4, with D uncertain. The V gene lost 4 bases and the J gene lost 2 bases, with 7 bases spanning the gap. Germline V CDR1 and CDR2: SGHNT, YYREEE (reference sequence). This CDR3 spans 14 amino acids.

The rearrangement uses TRBV5-8 and TRBJ2-2, with D unclear. The V end was cut by 0 bases, the J end by 6 bases, with 6 bases between. CDR1 and CDR2 (germline): SGHTS, YDEGEE. This CDR3 has 13 residues. CDR3 nucleotide sequence: TGTGCCAGCAGCTTGGTTGGTGCCGGGGAGCTGTTTTTT. Translating it yields CASSLVGAGELFF. The full variable domain, rest sourced from reference TRBV5-8 and TRBJ2-2, is EAGVTQSPTHLIKTRGQQATLRCSPISGHTSVYWYQQALGLGLQFLLWYDEGEERNRGNFPPRFSGRQFPNYSSELNVNALELEDSALYLCASSLVGAGELFFGEGSRLTVL.

This chain uses TRBV19 with TRBJ2-7, with a possible D match to TRBD1 (6 bases). Germline V gene sequence: CDR1 LNHDA, CDR2 SQIVND (reference sequence). Trimming removed 5 bases from V and 2 bases from J, with 13 bases in between. The CDR3 loop spans 14 amino acids. The CDR3 here is CASSSRTAAYEQYF. In DNA, the CDR3 is TGTGCCAGTAGTTCCCGGACAGCGGCCTACGAGCAGTACTTC. Full variable domain (missing parts from reference TRBV19 and TRBJ2-7): DGGITQSPKYLFRKEGQNVTLSCEQNLNHDAMYWYRQDPGQGLRLIYYSQIVNDFQKGDIAEGYSVSREKKESFPLTVTSAQKNPTAFYLCASSSRTAAYEQYFGPGTRLTVT.

The table lists this clone with a count of one. The J gene is TRBJ1-1, the V gene TRBV19; 8 bases match TRBD1. Trimming cost V 9 bases and J 0 bases; bases outside gene matches: 6. The V gene's germline CDR1 is LNHDA and CDR2 SQIVND (reference sequence). There are 14 residues in the CDR3. CDR3 bases: TGTGCCAGCAGCCCAGGGGGCTTGAACACTGAAGCTTTCTTT. As protein: CASSPGGLNTEAFF.

The V and J genes are TRBV5-1 and TRBJ2-3; no clear D gene. Trimming stripped 4 bases from V and 6 bases from J, with 9 bases between. The V gene's germline CDR1 is SGHRS and CDR2 YFSETQ. The CDR3 sequence is 12 residues long. The CDR3 DNA follows: TGCGCCAGCAGCATCCAGTCGGATACGCAGTATTTT. The encoded protein is CASSIQSDTQYF.

This clone is a singleton in its sample. The V gene is TRBV28, the J gene TRBJ1-4; 9 bases align to TRBD1. With 6 bases clipped from V and 7 bases from J, the junction kept 15 bases outside the gene matches. The CDR3 contains 17 residues. Germline lookup yields CDR1 MDHEN and CDR2 SYDVKM. CDR3 bases: TGTGCCAGCAGCGGGACAGGGAGTGGTGGGGCTCGTGAAAAACTGTTTTTT. Encoded protein: CASSGTGSGGAREKLFF.

V is TRBV29-1 and J is TRBJ1-4; D unclear. Germline values: CDR1 SQVTM, CDR2 ANQGSEA. Trimming took 4 bases from V and 8 from J, leaving 14 bases between them. The CDR3 extends over 13 amino acids. CDR3 sequence: CSVAQDVREKLFF. CDR3 sequence (DNA): TGCAGCGTTGCCCAGGATGTACGAGAAAAACTGTTTTTT.

This clone was detected ten times or more. The rearrangement joins TRBV7-9 to TRBJ2-1; 12 bases line up with TRBD2. With 2 bases clipped from V and 9 bases from J, the junction kept 11 bases outside the gene matches. Germline V gene sequence: CDR1 SEHNR, CDR2 FQNEAQ (reference sequence). The CDR3 spans 17 residues. CDR3 bases: TGTGCCAGCAGCTTAACCCCCGCGACTAGCGGGAGCGGTGAGCAGTTCTTC. Protein product: CASSLTPATSGSGEQFF.

The V call is TRBV10-3, the J call TRBJ2-2; the match to TRBD2 covers 10 bases. The V segment lost 10 bases and the J segment 1 base; nucleotides outside the gene matches: 6. The CDR3 has 15 residues. CDR1 is ENHRY and CDR2 is SYGVKD in the germline V gene. CDR3 amino acids: CATRPSGRNTGELFF. The CDR3, as DNA: TGTGCCACAAGACCTAGCGGGAGGAACACCGGGGAGCTGTTTTTT.

The chain carries TRBV20-1 and TRBJ2-3, with TRBD2 matching 9 bases. The CDR3 sequence is 15 residues long. V lost 3 bases to trimming and J lost 3 bases; unmatched junction nucleotides: 7. Looked up from germline, CDR1 is DFQATT and CDR2 is SNEGSKA (reference sequence). CDR3 nucleotides: TGCAGTGCTAGTGCTGCTAGCGGGATGACAGATACGCAGTATTTT. It specifies CSASAASGMTDTQYF.

The genes are TRBV19 and TRBJ1-5, with a weak D call TRBD1 (5 bases). Trimming shortened V by 7 bases and J by 4 bases, and 17 bases separated the two germline ends. This CDR3 contains 15 residues. CDR1 LNHDA and CDR2 SQIVND come from the germline V gene (reference sequence). This chain's CDR3 is CASNEGPTSNQPQHF. In DNA form, the CDR3 reads TGTGCCAGTAATGAGGGGCCAACTAGTAATCAGCCCCAGCATTTT.

The chain employs TRBV29-1 and TRBJ1-2; D is unresolved. The CDR3 covers 14 residues. The ends were cut back, 4 bases at V and 5 bases at J, with 17 bases in the middle. CDR1 is SQVTM and CDR2 is ANQGSEA in the germline V gene. The CDR3 region has the DNA TGCAGCGTTGGGGTATCAAGAAGCCCATATGGCTACACCTTC. This gives the protein CSVGVSRSPYGYTF. Full variable domain (missing parts from reference TRBV29-1 and TRBJ1-2): SAVISQKPSRDICQRGTSLTIQCQVDSQVTMMFWYRQQPGQSLTLIATANQGSEATYESGFVIDKFPISRPNLTFSTLTVSNMSPEDSSIYLCSVGVSRSPYGYTFGSGTRLTVV.

The chain carries TRBV11-3 and TRBJ2-5; weak D call: TRBD2 (6 bases). Germline values: CDR1 SGHNT, CDR2 YENEEA. The germline V and J ends were trimmed by 3 bases and 4 bases, with 9 bases remaining between them. The CDR3 sequence is 13 residues long. CDR3 coding DNA: TGTGCCAGCAGCTTTTTTAGCGGAGAGACCCAGTACTTC. It codes for CASSFFSGETQYF.

Comment on this clone: Sequence at one end of the junction differs from germline and may be a read error. This chain links TRBV5-1 with TRBJ2-1; 7 nucleotides line up with TRBD1. The CDR3 is made up of 13 amino acids. CDR1 and CDR2 from the germline V gene are SGHRS and YFSETQ. CDR3 DNA: TGCGCCAGCAGATTGGGACAGCAAAATGAGCAGTTCTTC. This codes for CASRLGQQNEQFF.

The chain links TRBV12-2 to TRBJ2-5; the table's D call TRBD2 went unverified against the DNA. TRBV12-2 is a pseudogene segment. This CDR3 region has 18 residues. CDR3 residues: CASRLAPPSRPQGKTQYF. DNA of the CDR3: TGTGCAAGTCGCTTAGCACCCCCTAGCCGGCCCCAAGGGAAGACCCAGTACTTC.